This TCR beta chain was retrieved from a study of shared clonotypes between healthy human individuals. The unsorted PBMC replicate PCRs were performed with around 310 ng DNA, roughly 30,000 T cell genomes. Profiled with immunoSEQ multiplex PCR; TCRdb holds only in-frame clones, not every one. The profile shows about 490,000 clones, over 65% of them singletons. Looked up from germline, CDR1 is ENHRY and CDR2 is SYGVKD. This CDR3 spans 13 amino acids. V shed 9 bases and J shed 2 bases, with 10 bases lying between them. Within Nashville, Tennessee resided all donors, each a Caucasian adult. Sequencing was carried out using PBMCs. The TCR originated in a woman aged 40 to 50 in good health. Some clones in this sample may be carry-over from other donors' samples. The J gene is TRBJ2-2, the V gene TRBV10-3; D gene unclear. CDR3 sequence (DNA): TGTGCCATGGGCAGCGCTAACACCGGGGAGCTGTTTTTT. It yields the protein CAMGSANTGELFF.